These T cell receptor beta chains were read from a single sample in a study of cytomegalovirus exposure and HLA in healthy donors. Only in-frame clones appear in the TCRdb table, and some are missing; sequencing was by immunoSEQ multiplex PCR. This sample has some 130,000 clones, with over 65% found just once. Sequenced input: PBMCs. The receptors here all came from a woman in her 30s in good health and CMV-seropositive. The CDR3 runs from the conserved cysteine through the conserved F or W. The order of the fields is clone size, D gene, J gene, V gene, CDR3 protein, CDR3 DNA. A D gene is named only where the DNA matches it firmly. A clone size is listed for some rows: how often the clone was seen (once, few, many), or a class if it is expanded.

once	NA	TRBJ1-3	TRBV15	CATAGRAGGNTIYF	TGTGCCACCGCAGGGAGGGCGGGGGGAAACACCATATATTTT
NA	TRBD2	TRBJ2-3	TRBV9	CASTTLAGGLTDTQYF	TGTGCCAGTACCACTCTAGCGGGGGGTCTCACAGATACGCAGTATTTT
few	NA	TRBJ2-1	TRBV28	CAIRPALRYNEQFF	TGTGCCATCCGCCCGGCCCTGAGGTACAATGAGCAGTTCTTC
NA	TRBD1	TRBJ1-6	TRBV13	CASSLGPGTVNSPLHF	TGTGCCAGCAGCTTAGGTCCCGGGACAGTAAATTCACCCCTCCACTTT
many	TRBD1	TRBJ1-2	TRBV6-1	CASTRTGSYGYTF	TGTGCCAGCACCCGGACAGGGTCCTATGGCTACACCTTC
NA	TRBD2	TRBJ2-2	TRBV27	CASSFDKRGGQTGELFF	TGTGCCAGCAGTTTCGACAAGCGGGGGGGCCAGACCGGGGAGCTGTTTTTT
NA	NA	TRBJ1-2	TRBV19	CASSMGRGFYTF	TGTGCCAGTAGTATGGGTAGGGGCTTCTACACCTTC
NA	NA	TRBJ2-7	TRBV4-2	CASSQDIHRTYEQYF	TGTGCCAGCAGCCAAGATATTCACAGGACGTACGAGCAGTACTTC
NA	TRBD2	TRBJ2-7	TRBV15	CATSPAGSSSYEQYF	TGTGCCACCAGTCCAGCGGGGTCGAGCTCCTACGAGCAGTACTTC
once	NA	TRBJ1-5	TRBV6-5	CASSYRGGSNQPQHF	TGTGCCAGCAGTTATCGGGGGGGGAGCAATCAGCCCCAGCATTTT
NA	TRBD1	TRBJ1-4	TRBV5-4	CASSSMRTGGVATNEKLFF	TGTGCCAGCAGCTCCATGCGGACAGGGGGCGTTGCAACTAATGAAAAACTGTTTTTT
NA	NA	TRBJ2-3	TRBV5-6	CASSLAQGLASATQYF	TGTGCCAGCAGCTTGGCCCAAGGGCTAGCGTCGGCTACGCAGTATTTT
NA	NA	TRBJ2-7	TRBV6-5	CASSYSMAVYEQYF	TGTGCCAGCAGTTACTCGATGGCCGTCTACGAGCAGTACTTC
NA	NA	TRBJ2-5	TRBV6-6	CASSYLGYQEAQYF	TGTGCCAGCAGTTACCTCGGCTACCAAGAGGCCCAGTACTTC
NA	NA	TRBJ2-7	TRBV28	CASTQGWEGAYEQYF	TGTGCCAGCACCCAAGGATGGGAGGGGGCCTACGAGCAGTACTTC
NA	NA	TRBJ1-5	TRBV15	CATSRDLQPQHF	TGTGCCACCAGCAGAGACCTCCAGCCCCAGCATTTT
NA	TRBD2	TRBJ2-7	TRBV9	CASSVEASGLYEQYF	TGTGCCAGCAGCGTAGAGGCTAGCGGGCTCTACGAGCAGTACTTC
NA	NA	TRBJ2-2	TRBV5-1	CASSLERDTGELFF	TGCGCCAGCAGCTTGGAGAGGGACACCGGGGAGCTGTTTTTT
NA	NA	TRBJ1-6	TRBV9	CASSPGQVHYNSPLHF	TGTGCCAGCAGCCCCGGACAAGTACACTATAATTCACCCCTCCACTTT